This T cell receptor (beta chain) comes out of a study of T cells in Graves' hyperthyroidism and ophthalmopathy. Germline CDR1 is LNHDA and CDR2 is SQIVND (reference sequence). CDR3 length: 17 residues. Trimming at V came to 5 bases and at J to 4 bases, leaving 14 bases not matched to a gene. The investigators amplified TCR beta CDR3 regions from RNA transcripts. The primer set for the first-round RT-PCR of the TCR CDR3 was HTBI. MiXCR was run by TCRdb on the multiplex PCR reads, yielding one entry per CDR3 protein. The data show hundreds of thousands of distinct CDR3 sequences, around 22% seen once. Clinical symptoms, serum thyroxine, TRAb, thyroid ultrasound and orbital computed tomography established diagnosis. This clonotype was counted ten times or more.

The receptor comes from a young woman with Graves' ophthalmopathy. This chain connects TRBV19 to TRBJ1-2, with TRBD1 identical over 9 bases. Sequenced: blood. The CDR3 spells CASSPDRGSGKPYGYTF. CDR3 nucleotide sequence: TGTGCCAGTAGTCCCGACAGGGGGAGCGGTAAACCCTATGGCTACACCTTC.